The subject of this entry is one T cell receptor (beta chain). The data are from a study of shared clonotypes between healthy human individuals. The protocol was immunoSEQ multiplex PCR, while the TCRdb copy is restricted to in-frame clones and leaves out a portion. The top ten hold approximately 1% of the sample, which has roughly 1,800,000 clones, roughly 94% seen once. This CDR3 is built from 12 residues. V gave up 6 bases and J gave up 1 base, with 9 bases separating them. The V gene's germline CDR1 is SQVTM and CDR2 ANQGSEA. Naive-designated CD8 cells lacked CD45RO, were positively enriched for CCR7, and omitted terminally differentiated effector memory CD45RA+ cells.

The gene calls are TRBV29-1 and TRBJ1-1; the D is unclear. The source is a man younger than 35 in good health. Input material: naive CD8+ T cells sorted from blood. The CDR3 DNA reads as TGCAGCGTGGCAAAGGGGAACACTGAAGCTTTCTTT. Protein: CSVAKGNTEAFF.